This is a list of T cell receptor beta chains from one sample in a study of blood T cell repertoires in COVID-19. TCRdb keeps only in-frame clones here, not all; method: immunoSEQ multiplex PCR. The data contain about 32,000 clones, over 75% of them singletons. Sequencing was done on a sample of peripheral blood. The receptors derive from a man in his sixties with active COVID-19. Both conserved end residues are part of each CDR3. Each record gives: D gene, J gene, V gene, clone size, CDR3 protein, CDR3 DNA. D genes are given only for firm matches. Not all rows give a size; the values are once, few, many and, for expanded clones, a class.

- | TRBJ1-2 | TRBV5-4 | - | CASSPTANYGYTF | TGTGCCAGCAGCCCGACAGCAAACTATGGCTACACCTTC
- | TRBJ1-4 | TRBV10-3 | - | CAISEHRERANEKLFF | TGTGCCATCAGTGAACACAGGGAAAGGGCTAATGAAAAACTGTTTTTT
TRBD1 | TRBJ2-1 | TRBV11-3 | - | CASSSGQGRYNEQFF | TGTGCCAGCAGCTCAGGACAGGGACGGTACAATGAGCAGTTCTTC
TRBD1 | TRBJ1-3 | TRBV6-5 | - | CASRPGQGALTIYF | TGTGCCAGCAGACCGGGACAGGGGGCGCTCACCATATATTTT
TRBD2 | TRBJ2-1 | TRBV13 | - | CASSLDLAGGSSYNEQFF | TGTGCCAGCAGCTTAGATCTGGCGGGGGGAAGCTCCTACAATGAGCAGTTCTTC
- | TRBJ2-5 | TRBV2 | - | CASRRDRQETQYF | TGTGCCAGCAGGCGGGACAGACAAGAGACCCAGTACTTC
- | TRBJ2-1 | TRBV9 | - | CASSVVAGPYNEQFF | TGTGCCAGCAGCGTAGTGGCAGGGCCCTACAATGAGCAGTTCTTC
TRBD2 | TRBJ2-7 | TRBV6-5 | - | CASSKSGSSFNEQYF | TGTGCCAGCAGCAAAAGCGGGAGTTCATTCAACGAGCAGTACTTC
TRBD1 | TRBJ2-2 | TRBV18 | - | CASSPSGTEVGTGELFF | TGTGCCAGCTCACCCTCCGGGACAGAGGTCGGCACCGGGGAGCTGTTTTTT
TRBD1 | TRBJ2-3 | TRBV7-9 | - | CASSAIRDRGNTQYF | TGTGCCAGCAGCGCCATCCGGGACAGGGGAAATACGCAGTATTTT
TRBD1 | TRBJ1-5 | TRBV2 | - | CASSRGQEGNQPQHF | TGTGCCAGCAGTAGGGGACAGGAGGGCAATCAGCCCCAGCATTTT
TRBD2 | TRBJ2-6 | TRBV7-2 | - | CASSSSGLATGANVLTF | TGTGCCAGCAGCTCTTCAGGACTAGCTACTGGGGCCAACGTCCTGACTTTC
- | TRBJ1-2 | TRBV3-1/TRBV3-2 | - | CASSQAGGADGYTF | TGTGCCAGCAGCCAAGCGGGGGGCGCCGATGGCTACACCTTC
- | TRBJ2-2 | TRBV7-9 | - | CASSLSQLISQPTGELFF | TGTGCCAGCAGCTTATCTCAGCTTATATCACAGCCAACCGGGGAGCTGTTTTTT
TRBD1 | TRBJ2-5 | TRBV5-4 | - | CASSRDRVQETQYF | TGTGCCAGCAGCCGGGACAGGGTACAAGAGACCCAGTACTTC
- | TRBJ2-7 | TRBV15 | - | CATSRDQGVSTYEQYF | TGTGCCACCAGCAGAGATCAAGGGGTCTCAACCTACGAGCAGTACTTC
- | TRBJ1-6 | TRBV7-8 | - | CASRPQGQSSYNSPLHF | TGTGCCAGCAGGCCTCAGGGACAAAGCTCCTATAATTCACCCCTCCACTTT
TRBD1 | TRBJ2-6 | TRBV5-4 | - | CASSSRTGGLSTGANVLTF | TGTGCCAGCAGCTCAAGGACAGGGGGCCTATCTACTGGGGCCAACGTCCTGACTTTC
- | TRBJ1-4 | TRBV19 | once | CASSTQGTNEKLFF | TGTGCCAGTAGTACCCAGGGTACTAATGAAAAACTGTTTTTT
- | TRBJ1-2 | TRBV9 | - | CASGGRDYGYTF | TGTGCCAGCGGTGGGCGAGATTATGGCTACACCTTC
- | TRBJ1-2 | TRBV30 | - | CAWSVWGWDYTF | TGTGCCTGGAGTGTATGGGGCTGGGACTACACCTTC
TRBD2 | TRBJ2-3 | TRBV7-2 | - | CASSSGLAPDTQYF | TGTGCCAGCAGCTCCGGACTAGCCCCAGATACGCAGTATTTT
TRBD1 | TRBJ1-5 | TRBV7-2 | - | CASSLDRESNQPQHF | TGTGCCAGCAGCTTGGACAGGGAGAGCAATCAGCCCCAGCATTTT
TRBD1 | TRBJ2-7 | TRBV16 | - | CASSPRAGQGIHEQYF | TGTGCCAGCAGCCCCCGGGCGGGACAGGGGATCCACGAGCAGTACTTC
- | TRBJ1-6 | TRBV18 | - | CASSPAGNNSPLHF | TGTGCCAGCTCACCTGCAGGGAATAATTCACCCCTCCACTTT
- | TRBJ1-6 | TRBV28 | - | CASSAPGGNSPLHF | TGTGCCAGCAGTGCGCCGGGGGGCAATTCACCCCTCCACTTT
TRBD1 | TRBJ1-5 | TRBV9 | - | CASSDGQGQPQHF | TGTGCCAGCAGCGACGGACAGGGTCAGCCCCAGCATTTT
- | TRBJ2-5 | TRBV4-3 | - | CASSQDVQGGFTQYF | TGCGCCAGCAGCCAAGATGTACAGGGAGGGTTTACCCAGTACTTC
- | TRBJ1-1 | TRBV19 | - | CASRRGGTNTEAFF | TGTGCCAGCAGGAGGGGGGGCACGAACACTGAAGCTTTCTTT
TRBD2 | TRBJ2-5 | TRBV19 | - | CASSPLGGQETQYF | TGTGCCAGTAGCCCCTTGGGGGGGCAAGAGACCCAGTACTTC
TRBD1 | TRBJ1-2 | TRBV19 | - | CASSTGQNYGYTF | TGTGCCAGTAGTACGGGACAGAACTATGGCTACACCTTC
- | TRBJ2-7 | TRBV7-9 | once | CASSLPGSYEQYF | TGTGCCAGCAGCTTACCGGGTTCCTACGAGCAGTACTTC
TRBD2 | TRBJ2-5 | TRBV9 | once | CASSVDGSGGAIETQYF | TGTGCCAGCAGCGTAGACGGGAGCGGGGGGGCTATCGAGACCCAGTACTTC
TRBD2 | TRBJ2-5 | TRBV9 | - | CASSVGVSLAGQETQYF | TGTGCCAGCAGCGTAGGTGTGTCGCTAGCGGGTCAAGAGACCCAGTACTTC
- | TRBJ2-3 | TRBV10-1 | - | CASSEYPFRPGRPTDTQYF | TGCGCCAGCAGTGAGTACCCATTCCGACCGGGGAGACCCACAGATACGCAGTATTTT
TRBD1 | TRBJ2-5 | TRBV12-3/TRBV12-4 | - | CASRRGQAETQYF | TGTGCCAGCAGAAGGGGACAGGCGGAGACCCAGTACTTC
TRBD2 | TRBJ2-5 | TRBV13 | - | CASSLGLAETQYF | TGTGCCAGCAGCTTGGGACTAGCTGAGACCCAGTACTTC
TRBD2 | TRBJ2-2 | TRBV9 | - | CASSVDGGSGELFF | TGTGCCAGCAGCGTAGACGGGGGGAGTGGGGAGCTGTTTTTT
- | TRBJ2-7 | TRBV11-1 | - | CASSSQARYEQYF | TGTGCCAGCAGCTCCCAGGCGAGATACGAGCAGTACTTC
- | TRBJ1-1 | TRBV7-8 | - | CASSPRSRGMNTEAFF | TGTGCCAGCAGCCCCCGCTCGAGGGGGATGAACACTGAAGCTTTCTTT
- | TRBJ2-7 | TRBV6-2/TRBV6-3 | - | CASSYGQTYEQYF | TGTGCCAGCAGTTATGGGCAGACCTACGAGCAGTACTTC
TRBD2 | TRBJ2-7 | TRBV6-5 | - | CASSASGVEQYF | TGTGCCAGCAGCGCTAGCGGGGTCGAGCAGTACTTC
- | TRBJ1-5 | TRBV4-3 | - | CASSQEERYQPQHF | TGCGCCAGCAGCCAAGAAGAGAGGTATCAGCCCCAGCATTTT
- | TRBJ2-3 | TRBV30 | - | CAWSTRLTDTQYF | TGTGCCTGGAGTACGAGGCTCACAGATACGCAGTATTTT
- | TRBJ1-2 | TRBV12-3/TRBV12-4 | - | CASSTGTSLGYTF | TGTGCCAGCAGTACCGGGACTTCCCTGGGCTACACCTTC
TRBD2 | TRBJ2-3 | TRBV25-1 | once | CASSSGGYTQYF | TGTGCCAGCAGTTCGGGGGGATATACGCAGTATTTT
- | TRBJ1-1 | TRBV29-1 | - | CSVAQGDTEAFF | TGCAGCGTCGCACAGGGAGACACTGAAGCTTTCTTT
TRBD1 | TRBJ2-7 | TRBV5-6 | - | CASSFDRGHYEQYF | TGTGCCAGCAGCTTCGACAGGGGGCATTACGAGCAGTACTTC
TRBD2 | TRBJ2-5 | TRBV7-2 | - | CASSLVGASGGTQYF | TGTGCCAGCAGCTTAGTTGGGGCTAGCGGGGGGACCCAGTACTTC
- | TRBJ2-3 | TRBV30 | - | CAWSVESGTDTQYF | TGTGCCTGGAGTGTGGAGAGCGGCACAGATACGCAGTATTTT
TRBD1 | TRBJ2-2 | TRBV2 | - | CASSGGRTGFFTGGLFF | TGTGCCAGCAGTGGTGGCCGGACAGGGTTTTTTACCGGGGGGCTGTTTTTT